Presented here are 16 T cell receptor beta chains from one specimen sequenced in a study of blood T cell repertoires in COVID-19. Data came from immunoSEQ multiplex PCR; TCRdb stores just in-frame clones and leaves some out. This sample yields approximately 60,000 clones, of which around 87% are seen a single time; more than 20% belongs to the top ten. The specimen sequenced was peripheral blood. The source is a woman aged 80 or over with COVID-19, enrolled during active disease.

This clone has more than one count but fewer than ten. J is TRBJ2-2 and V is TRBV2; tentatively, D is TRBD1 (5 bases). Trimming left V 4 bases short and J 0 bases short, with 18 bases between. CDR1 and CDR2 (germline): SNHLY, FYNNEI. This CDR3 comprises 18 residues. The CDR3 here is CASSGTLISFANTGELFF. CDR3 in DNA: TGTGCCAGCAGTGGGACACTTATCTCGTTCGCGAACACCGGGGAGCTGTTTTTT.

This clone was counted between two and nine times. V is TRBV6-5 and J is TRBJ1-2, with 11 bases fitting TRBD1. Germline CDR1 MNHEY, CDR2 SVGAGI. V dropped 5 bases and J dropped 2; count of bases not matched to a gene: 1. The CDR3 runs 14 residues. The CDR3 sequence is CASSRTGGNYGYTF. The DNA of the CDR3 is TGTGCCAGCAGTCGGACAGGGGGCAACTATGGCTACACCTTC.

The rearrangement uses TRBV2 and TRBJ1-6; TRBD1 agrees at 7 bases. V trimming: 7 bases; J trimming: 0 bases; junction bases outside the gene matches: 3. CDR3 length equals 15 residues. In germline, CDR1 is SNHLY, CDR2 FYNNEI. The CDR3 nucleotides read TGTGCCAGCAAGGGACAGAGCTCCTATAATTCACCCCTCCACTTT. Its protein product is CASKGQSSYNSPLHF.

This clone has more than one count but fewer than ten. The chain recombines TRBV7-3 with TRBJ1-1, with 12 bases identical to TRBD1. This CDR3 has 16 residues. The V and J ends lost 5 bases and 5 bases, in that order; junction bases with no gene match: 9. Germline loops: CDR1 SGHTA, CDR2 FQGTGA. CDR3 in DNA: TGTGCCAGCAGCCCCGGGACAGGGGGCTTGCGGACTGAAGCTTTCTTT. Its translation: CASSPGTGGLRTEAFF.

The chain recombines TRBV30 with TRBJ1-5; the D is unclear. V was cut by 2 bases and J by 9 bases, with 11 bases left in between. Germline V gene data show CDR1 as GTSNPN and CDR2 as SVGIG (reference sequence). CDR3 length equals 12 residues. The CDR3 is CAWSSPFGPQHF. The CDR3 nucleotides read TGTGCCTGGAGTAGCCCTTTCGGGCCCCAGCATTTT.

CDR3 nucleotides: TGTGCCAGCAGTACCTATCCGGGGACAAACACTGAAGCTTTCTTT. The encoded protein is CASSTYPGTNTEAFF. V and J are TRBV2 and TRBJ1-1; D possibly corresponds to TRBD1 (6 bases). The CDR3 loop spans 15 amino acids. CDR1 is SNHLY and CDR2 is FYNNEI in the germline V gene. Trimming took off 5 bases at V and 2 bases at J, with 15 bases between the two ends.

DNA for the CDR3: TGTGCCAGTAGTATAAGAGTGCGGCCTCAAGAGGCTCGCAATCAGCCCCAGCATTTT. Translation gives CASSIRVRPQEARNQPQHF. The chain employs TRBV19 and TRBJ1-5; D remains ambiguous. This CDR3 has 19 residues. Germline V gene lookup returns CDR1 LNHDA and CDR2 SQIVND (reference sequence). Trimming shortened V by 2 bases and J by 2 bases, and 22 bases separated the two germline ends.

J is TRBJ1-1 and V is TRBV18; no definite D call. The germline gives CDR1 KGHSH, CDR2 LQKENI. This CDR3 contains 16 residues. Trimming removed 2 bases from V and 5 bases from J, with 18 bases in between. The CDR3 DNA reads TGTGCCAGCTCACCATGGACCCCAAATCGGGATACTGAAGCTTTCTTT. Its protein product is CASSPWTPNRDTEAFF.

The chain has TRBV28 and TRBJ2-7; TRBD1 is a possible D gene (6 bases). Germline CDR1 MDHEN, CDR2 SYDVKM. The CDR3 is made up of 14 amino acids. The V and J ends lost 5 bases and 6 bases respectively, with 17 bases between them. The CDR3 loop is CASSIQGLGVEQYF. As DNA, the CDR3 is TGTGCCAGCAGTATCCAGGGGTTAGGGGTCGAGCAGTACTTC.

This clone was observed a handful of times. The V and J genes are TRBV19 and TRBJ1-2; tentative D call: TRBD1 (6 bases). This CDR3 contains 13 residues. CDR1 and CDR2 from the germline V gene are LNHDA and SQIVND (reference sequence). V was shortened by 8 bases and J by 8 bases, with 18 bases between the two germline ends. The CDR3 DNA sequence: TGTGCCAGTCAGAAAACGGGACAATGGGGCTACACCTTC. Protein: CASQKTGQWGYTF.

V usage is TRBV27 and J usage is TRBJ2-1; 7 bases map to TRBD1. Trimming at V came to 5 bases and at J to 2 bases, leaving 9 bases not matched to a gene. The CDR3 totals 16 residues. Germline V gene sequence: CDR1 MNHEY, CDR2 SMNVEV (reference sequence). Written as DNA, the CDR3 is TGTGCCAGCAGTCCCCGTCGACAGGGCCCCTACAATGAGCAGTTCTTC. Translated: CASSPRRQGPYNEQFF.

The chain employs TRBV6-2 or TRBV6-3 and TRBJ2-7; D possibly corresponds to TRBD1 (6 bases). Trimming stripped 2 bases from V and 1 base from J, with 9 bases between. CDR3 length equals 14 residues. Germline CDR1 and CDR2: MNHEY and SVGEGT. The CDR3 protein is CASSYGGGSYEQYF. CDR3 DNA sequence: TGTGCCAGCAGTTACGGGGGCGGATCCTACGAGCAGTACTTC.

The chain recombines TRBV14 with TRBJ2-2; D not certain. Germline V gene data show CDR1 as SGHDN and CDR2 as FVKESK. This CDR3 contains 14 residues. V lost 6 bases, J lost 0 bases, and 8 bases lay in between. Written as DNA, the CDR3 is TGTGCCAGCAGTCCTAGACCGAACACCGGGGAGCTGTTTTTT. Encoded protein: CASSPRPNTGELFF.

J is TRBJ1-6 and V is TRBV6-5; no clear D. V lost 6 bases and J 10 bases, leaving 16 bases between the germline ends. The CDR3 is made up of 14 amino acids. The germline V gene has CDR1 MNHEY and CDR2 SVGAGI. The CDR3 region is CASRFPQVNSPLHF. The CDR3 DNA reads TGTGCCAGCAGATTTCCCCAGGTCAACTCACCCCTCCACTTT.

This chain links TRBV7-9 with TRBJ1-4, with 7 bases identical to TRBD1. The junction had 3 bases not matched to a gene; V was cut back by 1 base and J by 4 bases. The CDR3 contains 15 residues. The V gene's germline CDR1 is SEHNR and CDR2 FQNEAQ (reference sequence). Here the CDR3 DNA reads TGTGCCAGCAGCTTAGGGGACAGCCTTAATGAAAAACTGTTTTTT. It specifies CASSLGDSLNEKLFF.

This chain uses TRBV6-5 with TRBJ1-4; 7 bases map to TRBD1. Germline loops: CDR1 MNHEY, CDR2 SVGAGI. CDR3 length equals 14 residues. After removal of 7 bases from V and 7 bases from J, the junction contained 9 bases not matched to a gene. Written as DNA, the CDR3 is TGTGCCAGCATAGTACAGGGGATTGGTGAAAAACTGTTTTTT. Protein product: CASIVQGIGEKLFF.